The 13 T cell receptor beta chains given below trace back to one sample, sequenced in a study of human thymus T cells. Measured with immunoSEQ multiplex PCR; TCRdb has only the in-frame clones, and not every one. This sample yields 55,000 to 70,000 clones, of which approximately 95% are seen a single time; roughly 5.6% belongs to the top ten. The specimen was blood. The receptors originated from a boy under two years old with a congenital heart defect but otherwise immunologically healthy.

The V gene is TRBV15, the J gene TRBJ2-3; the D call may be TRBD1 or TRBD2 (6 bases each). The CDR3 contains 16 residues. The V and J ends lost 1 base and 3 bases respectively, with 14 bases between them. The germline V gene has CDR1 LNHNV and CDR2 YYDKDF (reference sequence). The CDR3 nucleotides read TGTGCCACCAGCAGAGGGAGGGGGGCAGGGACAGATACGCAGTATTTT. It codes for CATSRGRGAGTDTQYF.

The chain links TRBV5-4 to TRBJ2-1, with 10 bases matching TRBD2. Germline V lookup: CDR1 SGHNT, CDR2 YYREEE (reference sequence). The CDR3 is made up of 16 amino acids. V lost 0 bases to trimming and J lost 3 bases; unmatched junction nucleotides: 3. CDR3 sequence: CASSLVGLALYNEQFF. The DNA of the CDR3 is TGTGCCAGCAGCTTGGTGGGACTAGCGCTCTACAATGAGCAGTTCTTC.

The rearrangement links TRBV2 to TRBJ1-2; 9 bases map to TRBD1. There are 14 residues in the CDR3. Germline values: CDR1 SNHLY, CDR2 FYNNEI. V gave up 4 bases and J gave up 7 bases; unmatched junction bases: 7. DNA of the CDR3: TGTGCCAGCAGTGGCCGGACAGGGGAGGGTGGCTACACCTTC. Residues: CASSGRTGEGGYTF.

This chain connects TRBV5-1 to TRBJ2-3; D is uncertain. CDR1 is SGHRS and CDR2 is YFSETQ in the germline V gene. Deletions cut 5 bases from V and 0 bases from J, with 13 bases between. The CDR3 consists of 15 residues. The CDR3 spells CASRSDGYSTDTQYF. The CDR3 region has the DNA TGCGCCAGCAGGTCGGACGGCTATAGCACAGATACGCAGTATTTT.

In this sample, this clone turned up once. The J gene is TRBJ2-5, the V gene TRBV18; 13 bases are shared with TRBD2. J was trimmed by 1 base and V by 3 bases; bases with no gene match: 2. Germline V gene data show CDR1 as KGHSH and CDR2 as LQKENI. The CDR3 contains 16 residues. The CDR3 protein is CASSPRTSGGQETQYF. DNA of the CDR3: TGTGCCAGCTCACCTCGGACTAGCGGGGGCCAAGAGACCCAGTACTTC.

The V gene is TRBV10-3, the J gene TRBJ2-7; D tentatively reads TRBD1 or TRBD2 (6 bases each). From germline, CDR1 is ENHRY and CDR2 SYGVKD. The CDR3 loop spans 15 amino acids. The V end was cut by 8 bases, the J end by 2 bases, with 19 bases between. CDR3 DNA sequence: TGTGCCATCTCTTACTGGGGGGCCCGAACCTACGAGCAGTACTTC. Its protein is CAISYWGARTYEQYF.

The chain employs TRBV7-2 and TRBJ2-3; 7 nucleotides align to TRBD2. CDR1 is SGHTA and CDR2 is FQGNSA in the germline V gene. The CDR3 spans 15 residues. V trimming: 6 bases; J trimming: 0 bases; junction bases outside the gene matches: 6. CDR3 amino acids: CASSYDGRSTDTQYF. The CDR3 DNA reads TGTGCCAGCAGTTATGACGGGAGGAGCACAGATACGCAGTATTTT. Variable domain in full (rest from reference TRBV7-2 and TRBJ2-3): GAGVSQSPSNKVTEKGKDVELRCDPISGHTALYWYRQSLGQGLEFLIYFQGNSAPDKSGLPSDRFSAERTGGSVSTLTIQRTQQEDSAVYLCASSYDGRSTDTQYFGPGTRLTVL.

The V call is TRBV10-3, the J call TRBJ2-5, with 11 bases fitting TRBD2. The germline gives CDR1 ENHRY, CDR2 SYGVKD. The CDR3 spans 15 residues. V shed 4 bases and J 2 bases; nucleotides not matched to a gene: 3. The CDR3 coding sequence is TGTGCCATCAGTGGGACTAGCGGGCCACAAGAGACCCAGTACTTC. Translation: CAISGTSGPQETQYF.

The CDR3 here is CASSITGLYTDTQYF. CDR3 coding DNA: TGTGCCAGTAGTATCACGGGACTATACACAGATACGCAGTATTTT. This chain uses TRBV19 with TRBJ2-3; TRBD2 matches 7 bases. Germline-derived CDR1 and CDR2 are LNHDA and SQIVND (reference sequence). J lost 2 bases, V lost 3 bases, and 5 bases had no gene match. This CDR3 comprises 15 residues.

The J gene is TRBJ2-7, the V gene TRBV28; 8 nucleotides line up with TRBD1. With 5 bases clipped from V and 2 bases from J, the junction kept 11 bases outside the gene matches. The CDR3 loop spans 16 amino acids. Germline-derived CDR1 and CDR2 are MDHEN and SYDVKM. In nucleotides, the CDR3 is TGTGCCAGCAGTCGGCCCGGGACAGGACTCACCTACGAGCAGTACTTC. Its protein is CASSRPGTGLTYEQYF.

The chain combines TRBV5-1 with TRBJ2-1; 8 positions agree with TRBD2. The CDR3 runs 14 residues. V lost 3 bases and J lost 7; bases outside the gene matches: 6. The V gene's germline CDR1 is SGHRS and CDR2 YFSETQ. In nucleotides, the CDR3 is TGCGCCAGCAGCTGGACTAGCCCAGGGAATGAGCAGTTCTTC. It specifies CASSWTSPGNEQFF.

This rearrangement joins TRBV27 to TRBJ2-5; TRBD2 matches 12 bases. This CDR3 region has 14 residues. The germline CDR1 and CDR2 sequences are MNHEY and SMNVEV (reference sequence). J was trimmed by 4 bases and V by 3 bases; bases with no gene match: 0. The CDR3 spells CASSLTSGGETQYF. In DNA, the CDR3 is TGTGCCAGCAGTTTGACTAGCGGGGGAGAGACCCAGTACTTC.

V usage is TRBV19 and J usage is TRBJ2-2; a weak D match, TRBD2 (5 bases). Germline CDR1 and CDR2: LNHDA and SQIVND (reference sequence). Between the trimmed V and J ends, which lost 3 bases and 1 base, there was a span of 6 bases. The CDR3 loop spans 14 amino acids. CDR3 residues: CASSIGLNTGELFF. The CDR3 nucleotides are TGTGCCAGTAGTATCGGACTGAACACCGGGGAGCTGTTTTTT.